Sequencing of this T cell receptor beta chain was carried out in a study of T cell responses to AZD1222 COVID-19 vaccine. Findings and caveats of the study: Unmutated variant regions reportedly attract nearly half of all spike-specific TCRs. Spike-specific TCR repertoires showed rising breadth and depth after two AZD1222 doses. Most donors were white British and more were female, and clonal diversity was possibly underestimated. Baseline seropositivity characterized only a handful of AZD1222 recipients.

About this clone: Its antigen is still unknown.

Profiling relied on immunoSEQ multiplex PCR, and the TCRdb table lists in-frame clones only, not all of them. The data show about 83,000 clones, approximately 88% seen once. The CDR3 spans 12 residues. Trimming removed 1 base at V and 8 bases at J, with 8 bases between. This chain joins TRBV12-3 or TRBV12-4 and TRBJ1-2; D call uncertain. This receptor was identified in an adult in good health. Here the sequenced sample was peripheral blood, taken on day 0 of MenACWY control vaccination. CDR3 nucleotide sequence: TGTGCCAGCAGTTTAGAGGAGGGCGGCTACACCTTC. It is translated as CASSLEEGGYTF.